These 9 T cell receptor beta chains were all obtained from the same sample, sequenced in a study of blood T cell repertoires in COVID-19. Repertoires were generated with immunoSEQ multiplex PCR, while TCRdb's copy carries only in-frame clones and drops some. The sample comprises around 100,000 clones, over 75% of which are singletons, and 5% to 6.5% rests with the top ten. Material: peripheral blood. All receptors derive from a man aged 45-65 years with acute or convalescent COVID-19.

The gene calls are TRBV9 and TRBJ2-2, with 9 bases fitting TRBD2. CDR3 length equals 18 residues. The germline V gene has CDR1 SGDLS and CDR2 YYNGEE. With V trimmed by 0 bases and J by 0 bases, 6 bases remained unmatched. The CDR3 here is CASSVAVAGGPNTGELFF. CDR3 DNA: TGTGCCAGCAGCGTAGCGGTTGCGGGAGGGCCGAACACCGGGGAGCTGTTTTTT. Filled out from reference TRBV9 and TRBJ2-2, the complete variable domain reads DSGVTQTPKHLITATGQRVTLRCSPRSGDLSVYWYQQSLDQGLQFLIQYYNGEERAKGNILERFSAQQFPDLHSELNLSSLELGDSALYFCASSVAVAGGPNTGELFFGEGSRLTVL.

The chain has TRBV6-5 and TRBJ1-6, with 8 bases aligning to TRBD1. The V and J ends lost 6 bases and 1 base, in that order; junction bases with no gene match: 2. Per the germline V gene, CDR1 is MNHEY and CDR2 is SVGAGI. The CDR3 is 15 residues long. The CDR3 DNA sequence: TGTGCCAGCAGCAGGGGGCATTCCTATAATTCACCCCTCCACTTT. Translating gives CASSRGHSYNSPLHF.

This sequence joins TRBV6-5 and TRBJ1-2, with D maybe TRBD1 (6 bases). Germline lookup yields CDR1 MNHEY and CDR2 SVGAGI. CDR3 length: 13 amino acids. The V and J ends lost 9 bases and 6 bases respectively, with 17 bases between them. CDR3 in amino acids: CASTWGGQDGYTF. CDR3 DNA: TGTGCCAGTACCTGGGGGGGGCAAGATGGCTACACCTTC.

This chain joins TRBV5-1 and TRBJ2-2, with no clear D. Germline V gene data show CDR1 as SGHRS and CDR2 as YFSETQ. The V end lost 3 bases, the J end lost 2 bases, and 5 bases lay between the germline ends. This CDR3 has 13 residues. CDR3 residues: CASSSLNTGELFF. CDR3 nucleotides: TGCGCCAGCAGCTCACTTAACACCGGGGAGCTGTTTTTT.

The rearrangement uses TRBV19 and TRBJ1-4, with TRBD1 matching over 10 bases. The CDR3 consists of 16 residues. The junction had 9 bases not matched to a gene; V was cut back by 7 bases and J by 4 bases. The germline V gene has CDR1 LNHDA and CDR2 SQIVND (reference sequence). CDR3 coding DNA: TGTGCCAGTACCACTCCCCGGGACAGGGGTAATGAAAAACTGTTTTTT. Translating it yields CASTTPRDRGNEKLFF.

V usage is TRBV5-1 and J usage is TRBJ1-3; 7 nucleotides agree with TRBD1. The CDR3 runs to 15 residues. With V trimmed by 4 bases and J by 2 bases, 6 bases remained unmatched. The V gene's germline CDR1 is SGHRS and CDR2 YFSETQ. The CDR3 sequence: CASSRTGEAGNTIYF. The CDR3 DNA reads as TGCGCCAGCAGCCGAACAGGGGAGGCTGGAAACACCATATATTTT. The whole variable domain, filled in from reference TRBV5-1 and TRBJ1-3, reads KAGVTQTPRYLIKTRGQQVTLSCSPISGHRSVSWYQQTPGQGLQFLFEYFSETQRNKGNFPGRFSGRQFSNSRSEMNVSTLELGDSALYLCASSRTGEAGNTIYFGEGSWLTVV.

This sequence joins TRBV29-1 and TRBJ2-3; weak D call: TRBD2 (5 bases). The germline V and J ends were trimmed by 4 bases and 7 bases, with 12 bases remaining between them. Germline CDR1 SQVTM, CDR2 ANQGSEA. This CDR3 comprises 12 residues. The CDR3 DNA reads as TGCAGCGTTGGTATTTTAGCGTATACGCAGTATTTT. Amino acid sequence: CSVGILAYTQYF.

V and J are TRBV7-2 and TRBJ1-1, with no clear D. There are 13 residues in the CDR3. CDR1 SGHTA and CDR2 FQGNSA come from the germline V gene. Between the trimmed V and J ends, which lost 6 bases and 6 bases, there was a span of 14 bases. CDR3: CASRVPGGSEAFF. CDR3 bases: TGTGCCAGCAGGGTCCCGGGTGGGTCTGAAGCTTTCTTT.

V and J are TRBV10-3 and TRBJ2-4; 7 nucleotides agree with TRBD2. With V trimmed by 3 bases and J by 2 bases, 4 bases remained unmatched. Germline V lookup: CDR1 ENHRY, CDR2 SYGVKD. The CDR3 is 15 amino acids. CDR3 loop: CAISEEGLPKNIQYF. The CDR3, as DNA: TGTGCCATCAGTGAAGAGGGACTACCCAAAAACATTCAGTACTTC.